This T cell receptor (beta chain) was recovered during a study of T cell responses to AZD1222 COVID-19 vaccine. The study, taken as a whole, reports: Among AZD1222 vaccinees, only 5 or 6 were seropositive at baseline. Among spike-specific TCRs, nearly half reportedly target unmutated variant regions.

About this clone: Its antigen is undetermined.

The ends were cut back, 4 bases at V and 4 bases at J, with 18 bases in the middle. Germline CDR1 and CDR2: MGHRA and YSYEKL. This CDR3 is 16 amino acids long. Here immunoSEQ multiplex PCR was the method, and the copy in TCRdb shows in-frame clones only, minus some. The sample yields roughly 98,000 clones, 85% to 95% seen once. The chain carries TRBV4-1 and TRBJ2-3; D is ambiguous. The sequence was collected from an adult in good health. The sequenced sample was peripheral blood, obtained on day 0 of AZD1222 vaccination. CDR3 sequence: CASSPLGRRSADTQYF. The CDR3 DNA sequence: TGCGCCAGCAGCCCTCTCGGGCGGCGCTCCGCAGATACGCAGTATTTT.